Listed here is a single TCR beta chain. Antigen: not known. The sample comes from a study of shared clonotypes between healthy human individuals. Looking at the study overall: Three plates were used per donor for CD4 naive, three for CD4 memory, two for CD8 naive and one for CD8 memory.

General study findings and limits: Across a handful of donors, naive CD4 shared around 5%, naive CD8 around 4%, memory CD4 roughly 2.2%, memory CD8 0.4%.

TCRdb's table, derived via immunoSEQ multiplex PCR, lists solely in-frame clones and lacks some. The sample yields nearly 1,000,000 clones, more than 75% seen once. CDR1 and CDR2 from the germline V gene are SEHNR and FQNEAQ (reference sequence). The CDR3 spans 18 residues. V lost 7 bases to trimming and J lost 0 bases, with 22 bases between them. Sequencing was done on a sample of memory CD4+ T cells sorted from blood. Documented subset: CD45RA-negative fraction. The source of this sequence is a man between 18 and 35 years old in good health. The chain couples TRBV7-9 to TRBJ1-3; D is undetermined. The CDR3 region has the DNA TGTGCCAGCACCCGCCTTCAAGGGCCGTTCAGCTCTGGAAACACCATATATTTT. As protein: CASTRLQGPFSSGNTIYF.